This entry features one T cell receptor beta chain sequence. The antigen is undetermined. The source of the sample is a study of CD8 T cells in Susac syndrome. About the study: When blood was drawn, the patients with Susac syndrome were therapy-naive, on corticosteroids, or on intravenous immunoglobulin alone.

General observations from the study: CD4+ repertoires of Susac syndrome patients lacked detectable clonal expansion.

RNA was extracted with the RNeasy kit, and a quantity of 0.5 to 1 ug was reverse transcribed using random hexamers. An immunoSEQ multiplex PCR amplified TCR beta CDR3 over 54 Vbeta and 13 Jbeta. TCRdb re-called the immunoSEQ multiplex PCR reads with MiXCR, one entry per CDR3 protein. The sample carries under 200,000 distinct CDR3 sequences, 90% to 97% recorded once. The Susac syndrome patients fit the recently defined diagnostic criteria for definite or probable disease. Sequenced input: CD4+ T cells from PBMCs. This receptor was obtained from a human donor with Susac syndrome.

The CDR3 reads CASSSQGRGLITSPLHF. DNA of the CDR3: TGTGCCAGCAGCTCCCAGGGCAGGGGGCTTATAACTTCACCCCTCCACTTT. The V and J genes are TRBV7-2 and TRBJ1-6; 8 nucleotides line up with TRBD1. This CDR3 has 17 amino acids. CDR1 and CDR2 (germline): SGHTA, FQGNSA. J was trimmed by 9 bases and V by 4 bases; bases with no gene match: 14.